The 23 T cell receptor beta chains below all came from one sample that was sequenced in a study of blood T cells in healthy people across ages. Together with a sample-barcoded 5' primer, a J-beta primer mix was included in a second PCR lasting about 6 to 11 cycles. One entry per CDR3 protein, called by TCRdb with MiXCR from the 5' RACE reads. The sample holds some 1.6 million distinct CDR3 sequences, almost 35% seen once. Sample: blood. The source is a woman aged 25 to 39 in good health.

This sequence joins TRBV7-9 and TRBJ2-5; 10 bases match TRBD2. With 5 bases clipped from V and 3 bases from J, the junction kept 6 bases outside the gene matches. This CDR3 is 15 amino acids long. CDR1 SEHNR and CDR2 FQNEAQ come from the germline V gene (reference sequence). The CDR3 is CASSLPAGGKETQYF. CDR3 in DNA: TGTGCCAGCAGCCTACCAGCGGGAGGGAAAGAGACCCAGTACTTC.

V and J are TRBV10-3 and TRBJ2-7; 8 nucleotides line up with TRBD1. Germline trimming cut 0 bases from V and 4 bases from J; bases unmatched to any gene: 14. Per germline, CDR1 ENHRY and CDR2 SYGVKD. The CDR3 length is 18 residues. The CDR3 coding sequence is TGTGCCATCAGTGAGTCGACTCCCATCCGGGACAGGAATTACGAGCAGTACTTC. Its protein product is CAISESTPIRDRNYEQYF.

The V gene is TRBV7-9, the J gene TRBJ1-1; TRBD1 is a possible D gene (6 bases). Germline V gene data show CDR1 as SEHNR and CDR2 as FQNEAQ (reference sequence). This CDR3 comprises 19 residues. The V and J ends lost 1 base and 3 bases respectively, with 24 bases between them. This chain's CDR3 is CASSLVGGGTLGAHTEAFF. The CDR3 bases are TGTGCCAGCAGCTTAGTCGGAGGGGGGACCCTCGGCGCACACACTGAAGCTTTCTTT.

The chain joins TRBV12-3 or TRBV12-4 to TRBJ2-1; 9 bases agree with TRBD2. This CDR3 contains 15 residues. V gave up 7 bases and J gave up 10 bases; unmatched junction bases: 14. CDR3 sequence: CASTPGTSGPKEQFF. CDR3 in DNA: TGTGCCAGCACCCCTGGAACTAGCGGGCCCAAGGAGCAGTTCTTC.

The table lists this clonotype with a few counts. V is TRBV20-1 and J is TRBJ2-5; tentative D call: TRBD1 (5 bases). V lost 5 bases, J lost 0 bases, and 7 bases lay in between. The CDR3 runs 12 residues. CDR1 DFQATT and CDR2 SNEGSKA come from the germline V gene (reference sequence). CDR3: CSAQDNQETQYF. Here the CDR3 DNA reads TGCAGTGCTCAGGACAACCAAGAGACCCAGTACTTC.

A note on this clonotype: A much more abundant neighbour one base away suggests this may be a read error. This chain connects TRBV12-3 or TRBV12-4 to TRBJ2-3; TRBD2 matches 14 bases. Trimming cost V 7 bases and J 8 bases; bases outside gene matches: 14. This CDR3 is built from 17 residues. The CDR3 nucleotides are TGTGCCAGCATCGCAGGACTAGCGGGAGGTAGTAGCGGTACGCAGTATTTT. Its protein product is CASIAGLAGGSSGTQYF.

The table lists this clonotype with many counts. V gene TRBV28 combines with J gene TRBJ2-7; the D is unclear. The CDR3 has 14 residues. Trimming took 2 bases from V and 2 from J, leaving 10 bases between them. Germline V gene data show CDR1 as MDHEN and CDR2 as SYDVKM. In nucleotides, the CDR3 is TGTGCCAGCAGTTTAAGTCTAGGTACCTACGAGCAGTACTTC. Amino acid sequence: CASSLSLGTYEQYF.

The chain uses TRBV29-1 and TRBJ2-5; D possibly uses TRBD1 or TRBD2 (5 bases each). CDR1 is SQVTM, CDR2 ANQGSEA, per germline. V was shortened by 6 bases and J by 5 bases, with 16 bases between the two germline ends. The CDR3 contains 13 residues. The CDR3 is CSVGAANVETQYF. The CDR3 nucleotides read TGCAGCGTCGGGGCGGCGAACGTGGAGACCCAGTACTTC.

This clonotype was seen many times. The chain employs TRBV4-2 and TRBJ2-7; 7 bases agree with TRBD2. The V segment lost 4 bases and the J segment 3 bases; nucleotides outside the gene matches: 6. CDR1 and CDR2 from the germline V gene are LGHNA and YNFKEQ. CDR3 size: 14 residues. As DNA, the CDR3 is TGTGCCAGCAGCCCCGGGACTACCCACTACGAGCAGTACTTC. This codes for CASSPGTTHYEQYF.

J is TRBJ2-6 and V is TRBV18; no clear D. Germline V gene lookup returns CDR1 KGHSH and CDR2 LQKENI. Trimming left V 5 bases short and J 0 bases short, with 17 bases between. This CDR3 comprises 18 residues. CDR3 in amino acids: CASSTPSSQASGANVLTF. The CDR3 nucleotides are TGTGCCAGCTCAACCCCCTCCTCGCAGGCCTCTGGGGCCAACGTCCTGACTTTC.

The gene calls are TRBV15 and TRBJ2-1; maybe TRBD1 (8 bases). Germline V CDR1 and CDR2: LNHNV, YYDKDF (reference sequence). Trimming shortened V by 2 bases and J by 5 bases, and 19 bases separated the two germline ends. CDR3 length: 17 residues. Here the CDR3 reads CATSRTWGGQENNEQFF. CDR3 bases: TGTGCCACCAGCAGAACATGGGGGGGACAGGAAAACAATGAGCAGTTCTTC.

This clonotype was found a few times. V is TRBV7-2 and J is TRBJ2-3; 7 bases align to TRBD2. Trimming at V came to 6 bases and at J to 7 bases, leaving 13 bases not matched to a gene. Germline V lookup: CDR1 SGHTA, CDR2 FQGNSA. The CDR3 covers 15 residues. The DNA for the CDR3 is TGTGCCAGCAGATCTCTAGCGGCTCCCATAAATACGCAGTATTTT. It is translated as CASRSLAAPINTQYF.

On this clonotype: An end of the junction does not agree with germline; a read error may underlie this. The V call is TRBV9, the J call TRBJ1-1; possibly TRBD1 for D (6 bases). The germline gives CDR1 SGDLS, CDR2 YYNGEE. This CDR3 contains 18 residues. CDR3: CASSAEDVKGGRNTEAFF. The CDR3 region has the DNA TGTGCCAGCAGCGCGGAGGACGTAAAGGGGGGTCGGAACACTGAGGCTTTCTTT.

In this sample, this clonotype turned up many times. This may be a read error: a much more frequent sequence differs by one nucleotide. The gene calls are TRBV7-9 and TRBJ1-4, with 7 bases lining up with TRBD1. The CDR3 contains 15 residues. Germline V lookup: CDR1 SEHNR, CDR2 FQNEAQ (reference sequence). The CDR3: CASSLAAGGHEKRFF. CDR3 nucleotides: TGTGCCAGCAGCTTAGCGGCAGGGGGACATGAAAAACGGTTTTTT.

This sequence joins TRBV6-5 and TRBJ2-1, with D possibly TRBD1 on 5 matching bases. Germline V lookup: CDR1 MNHEY, CDR2 SVGAGI. The CDR3 extends over 15 amino acids. V lost 0 bases and J lost 8, with 14 bases in between. CDR3 nucleotide sequence: TGTGCCAGCAGTTACTCGGGGCCAGGGTTCGATGAGCAGTTCTTC. Encoded protein: CASSYSGPGFDEQFF.

This clonotype appeared many times. This chain's CDR3 is CSARADTAGEQYF. CDR3 sequence (DNA): TGCAGTGCTAGAGCCGACACAGCTGGCGAGCAGTACTTC. The V gene is TRBV20-1, the J gene TRBJ2-7; D uncertain. The V gene's germline CDR1 is DFQATT and CDR2 SNEGSKA (reference sequence). V lost 1 base to trimming and J lost 6 bases, with 13 bases between them. This CDR3 has 13 amino acids.

This clonotype was seen more than once but under ten times. The rearrangement joins TRBV5-1 to TRBJ2-5; D perhaps matches TRBD1 (6 bases). V was cut by 0 bases and J by 7 bases, with 16 bases left in between. Germline V lookup: CDR1 SGHRS, CDR2 YFSETQ. This CDR3 is 15 amino acids long. CDR3 bases: TGCGCCAGCAGCTTGGTAGGGGGACCCGTCAGGACCCAGTACTTC. Its protein is CASSLVGGPVRTQYF.

V usage is TRBV12-3 or TRBV12-4 and J usage is TRBJ1-5; weak D call: TRBD1 (5 bases). With 3 bases removed from V and 1 base from J, the gap between germline ends came to 10 bases. CDR3 length: 15 residues. The DNA for the CDR3 is TGTGCCAGCAGTTTCAGGGAGTCGAGCAATCAGCCCCAGCATTTT. As protein: CASSFRESSNQPQHF.

This clonotype was seen more than once but under ten times. V and J are TRBV20-1 and TRBJ1-2; 10 nucleotides match TRBD1. CDR1 is DFQATT, CDR2 SNEGSKA, per germline (reference sequence). V was pared by 0 bases and J by 6 bases, with 4 bases of the junction left unmatched. The CDR3 sequence is 14 residues long. CDR3 coding DNA: TGCAGTGCTAGAGACACCGGGACAGGGGATGGCTACACCTTC. Amino acids: CSARDTGTGDGYTF.

At least ten counts were recorded for this clonotype. The chain carries TRBV6-1 and TRBJ1-2; D unclear. Germline-derived CDR1 and CDR2 are MNHNS and SASEGT. V lost 3 bases and J 9 bases, leaving 17 bases between the germline ends. The CDR3 covers 14 residues. The CDR3 nucleotides read TGTGCCAGCAGTGAGGGCGCGGACGATCTCAGCTACACCTTC. This codes for CASSEGADDLSYTF.

V is TRBV28 and J is TRBJ2-7, with TRBD1 matching over 9 bases. The junction had 16 bases not matched to a gene; V was cut back by 9 bases and J by 7 bases. Per the germline V gene, CDR1 is MDHEN and CDR2 is SYDVKM. The CDR3 loop spans 15 amino acids. CDR3 coding DNA: TGTGCCAGTAGCTCCACCGGGACAGGGATGGAAGAGCAGTACTTC. This encodes CASSSTGTGMEEQYF. The variable domain in full, with the rest retrieved from reference TRBV28 and TRBJ2-7, is DVKVTQSSRYLVKRTGEKVFLECVQDMDHENMFWYRQDPGLGLRLIYFSYDVKMKEKGDIPEGYSVSREKKERFSLILESASTNQTSMYLCASSSTGTGMEEQYFGPGTRLTVT.

The chain uses TRBV6-2 or TRBV6-3 and TRBJ2-5, with D tentatively TRBD2 (5 bases). The CDR3 totals 15 residues. V lost 0 bases to trimming and J lost 5 bases, with 13 bases between them. From germline, CDR1 is MNHEY and CDR2 SVGEGT. CDR3 sequence (DNA): TGTGCCAGCAGTTACTCGATGTCTAGCAGTGAGACCCAGTACTTC. Amino acids: CASSYSMSSSETQYF.

The V call is TRBV12-3 or TRBV12-4, the J call TRBJ2-5, with 8 bases identical to TRBD2. The V gene end was trimmed by 9 bases and the J gene end by 4 bases; junction bases not matched to a gene: 19. This CDR3 has 17 residues. The CDR3 bases are TGTGCCAGTGCCAGATTGGCCGGGACTAGTAGCCGAGAGACCCAGTACTTC. The encoded protein is CASARLAGTSSRETQYF.